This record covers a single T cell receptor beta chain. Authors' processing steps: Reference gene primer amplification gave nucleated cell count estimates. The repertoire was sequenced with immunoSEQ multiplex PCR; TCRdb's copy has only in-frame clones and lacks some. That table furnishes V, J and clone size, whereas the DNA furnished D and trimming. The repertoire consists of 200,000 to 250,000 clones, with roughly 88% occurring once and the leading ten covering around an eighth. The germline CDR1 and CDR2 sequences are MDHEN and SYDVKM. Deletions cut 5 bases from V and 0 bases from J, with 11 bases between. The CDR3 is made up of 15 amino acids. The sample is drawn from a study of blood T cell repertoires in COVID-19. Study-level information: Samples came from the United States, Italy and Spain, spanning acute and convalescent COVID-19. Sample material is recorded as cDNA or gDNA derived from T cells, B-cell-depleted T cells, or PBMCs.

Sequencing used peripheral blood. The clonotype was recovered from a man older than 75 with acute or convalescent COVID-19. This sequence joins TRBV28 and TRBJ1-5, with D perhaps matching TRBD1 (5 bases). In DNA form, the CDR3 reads TGTGCCAGCAGTGCCATACAGGTTAGCAATCAGCCCCAGCATTTT. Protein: CASSAIQVSNQPQHF.